These 10 T cell receptor beta chains were all obtained from the same sample, sequenced in a study of blood T cell repertoires in COVID-19. Produced via immunoSEQ multiplex PCR; TCRdb's table is partial and in-frame only. The top ten hold about 2.3% of the sample, which has approximately 290,000 clones, roughly 87% seen once. Input material: peripheral blood. The receptors were sampled from a man in his late teens or twenties with active or convalescent COVID-19.

The chain combines TRBV5-1 with TRBJ1-4; 9 bases agree with TRBD1. This CDR3 has 15 amino acids. Looked up from germline, CDR1 is SGHRS and CDR2 is YFSETQ. J was trimmed by 5 bases and V by 2 bases; bases with no gene match: 4. The CDR3 here is CASSLGGTGNEKLFF. CDR3 DNA: TGCGCCAGCAGCTTAGGCGGGACAGGGAATGAAAAACTGTTTTTT.

This clone came up once. The rearrangement joins TRBV14 to TRBJ1-6, with D possibly matching TRBD1 (5 bases). The CDR3 consists of 13 residues. The germline V gene encodes CDR1 SGHDN and CDR2 FVKESK. Trimming took 4 bases from V and 9 from J, leaving 10 bases between them. CDR3 coding DNA: TGTGCCAGCAGCCGACTCCAGGGTTCACCCCTCCACTTT. Residues: CASSRLQGSPLHF. The full variable domain, with the rest looked up from reference TRBV14 and TRBJ1-6, is EAGVTQFPSHSVIEKGQTVTLRCDPISGHDNLYWYRRVMGKEIKFLLHFVKESKQDESGMPNNRFLAERTGGTYSTLKVQPAELEDSGVYFCASSRLQGSPLHFGNGTRLTVT.

The chain has TRBV7-3 and TRBJ2-7, with D possibly TRBD2 on 6 matching bases. The CDR3 contains 13 residues. In germline, CDR1 is SGHTA, CDR2 FQGTGA. V was cut by 5 bases and J by 7 bases, with 15 bases left in between. In DNA, the CDR3 is TGTGCCAGCAGCCCTCGGGAGATGGGAGAGCAGTACTTC. Protein sequence: CASSPREMGEQYF.

The V gene is TRBV5-4, the J gene TRBJ2-7; possibly TRBD1 for D (5 bases). CDR1 and CDR2 from the germline V gene are SGHNT and YYREEE (reference sequence). This CDR3 contains 15 residues. Trimming pared 1 base from V and 1 base from J, leaving 12 bases between. The CDR3 DNA follows: TGTGCCAGCAGCTTGCAGGGCAGCCCGTCCTACGAGCAGTACTTC. Translated: CASSLQGSPSYEQYF.

The chain employs TRBV16 and TRBJ2-7, with no clear D. The V gene lost 4 bases and the J gene lost 5 bases, with 18 bases spanning the gap. This CDR3 contains 15 residues. Germline CDR1 reads KGHSY; CDR2 reads FQNENV. CDR3 protein: CASSRNIYGRDEQYF. CDR3 coding DNA: TGTGCCAGCAGCCGAAATATATACGGTCGGGACGAGCAGTACTTC. The complete variable domain, with remaining parts taken from reference TRBV16 and TRBJ2-7, reads GEEVAQTPKHLVRGEGQKAKLYCAPIKGHSYVFWYQQVLKNEFKFLISFQNENVFDETGMPKERFSAKCLPNSPCSLEIQATKLEDSAVYFCASSRNIYGRDEQYFGPGTRLTVT.

The chain couples TRBV6-5 to TRBJ2-1, with D possibly being TRBD1 (6 bases). This CDR3 spans 15 amino acids. Germline CDR1 and CDR2: MNHEY and SVGAGI. The V gene lost 2 bases and the J gene lost 0 bases, with 8 bases spanning the gap. The DNA for the CDR3 is TGTGCCAGCAGTTACGGACAGAGCTCCTACAATGAGCAGTTCTTC. It codes for CASSYGQSSYNEQFF.

This chain connects TRBV21-1 to TRBJ1-1. TRBV21-1 is described as a pseudogene. The CDR3 totals 13 residues. CDR3: CASSIGRGTEAFF. CDR3 nucleotides: TGTGCCAGCAGCATTGGACGGGGAACTGAAGCTTTCTTT.

The chain has TRBV5-5 and TRBJ2-1; 13 bases line up with TRBD2. Unmatched junction bases numbered 8, after V lost 4 bases and J lost 4 bases. Germline V gene sequence: CDR1 SGHKS, CDR2 YYEKEE (reference sequence). The CDR3 runs 17 residues. The CDR3, as DNA: TGTGCCAGCAGCCCGGCTCCGGGACTAGCGGGGTACAATGAGCAGTTCTTC. Translation gives CASSPAPGLAGYNEQFF.

The chain is built from TRBV3-1 (or the pseudogene TRBV3-2) and TRBJ2-5, with 9 nucleotides matching TRBD1. Germline lookup yields CDR1 LGHDT and CDR2 YNNKEL (reference sequence). Trimming at V came to 3 bases and at J to 1 base, leaving 0 bases not matched to a gene. The CDR3 is made up of 14 amino acids. In nucleotides, the CDR3 is TGTGCCAGCAGCCAGGACAGGGGCCAAGAGACCCAGTACTTC. This sequence encodes CASSQDRGQETQYF.

The chain has TRBV2 and TRBJ2-4, with D unclear. V lost 7 bases and J 0 bases, leaving 16 bases between the germline ends. The germline V gene has CDR1 SNHLY and CDR2 FYNNEI. The CDR3 is made up of 16 amino acids. The DNA for the CDR3 is TGTGCCAGCATAGGTAGGAGCGTACTAGCCAAAAACATTCAGTACTTC. The encoded protein is CASIGRSVLAKNIQYF.